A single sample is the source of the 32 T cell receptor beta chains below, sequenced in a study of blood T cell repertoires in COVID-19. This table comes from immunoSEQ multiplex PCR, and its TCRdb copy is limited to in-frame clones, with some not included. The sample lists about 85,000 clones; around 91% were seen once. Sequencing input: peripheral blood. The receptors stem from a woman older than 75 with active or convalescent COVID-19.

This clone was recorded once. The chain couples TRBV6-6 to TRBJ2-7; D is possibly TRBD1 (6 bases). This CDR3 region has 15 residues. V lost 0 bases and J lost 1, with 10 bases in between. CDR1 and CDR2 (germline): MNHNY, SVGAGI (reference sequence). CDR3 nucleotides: TGTGCCAGCAGTTACTCCCAGGGGAAATCCTACGAGCAGTACTTC. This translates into CASSYSQGKSYEQYF.

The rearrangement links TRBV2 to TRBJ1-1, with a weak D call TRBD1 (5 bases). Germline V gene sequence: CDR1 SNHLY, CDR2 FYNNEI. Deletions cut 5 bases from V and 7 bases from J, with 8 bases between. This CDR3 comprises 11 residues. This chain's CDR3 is CASSNTGEAFF. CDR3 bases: TGTGCCAGCAGTAATACAGGTGAAGCTTTCTTT.

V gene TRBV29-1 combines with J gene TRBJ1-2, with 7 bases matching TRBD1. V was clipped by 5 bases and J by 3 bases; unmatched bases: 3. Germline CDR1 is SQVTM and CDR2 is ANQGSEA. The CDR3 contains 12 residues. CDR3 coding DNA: TGCAGCGTTCACACAGGGGACTATGGCTACACCTTC. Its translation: CSVHTGDYGYTF.

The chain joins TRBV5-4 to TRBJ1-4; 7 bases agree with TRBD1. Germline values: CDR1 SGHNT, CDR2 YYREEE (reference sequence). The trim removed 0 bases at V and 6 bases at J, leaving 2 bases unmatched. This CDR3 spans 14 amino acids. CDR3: CASSLAGTDEKLFF. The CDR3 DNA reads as TGTGCCAGCAGCTTGGCCGGGACAGATGAAAAACTGTTTTTT.

Written as DNA, the CDR3 is TGTGCCAGTAGTATCCTGGGGCAAAACATTCAGTACTTC. It encodes CASSILGQNIQYF. The rearrangement uses TRBV19 and TRBJ2-4; the D gene is possibly TRBD1 (5 bases). CDR3 length: 13 amino acids. The V gene's germline CDR1 is LNHDA and CDR2 SQIVND (reference sequence). V lost 3 bases to trimming and J lost 5 bases, with 8 bases between them.

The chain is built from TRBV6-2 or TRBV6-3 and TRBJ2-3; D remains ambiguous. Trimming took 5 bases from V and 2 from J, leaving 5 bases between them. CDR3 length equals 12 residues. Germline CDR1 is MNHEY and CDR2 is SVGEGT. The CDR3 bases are TGTGCCAGCAGTGGGCACACAGATACGCAGTATTTT. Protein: CASSGHTDTQYF.

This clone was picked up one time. The CDR3 nucleotides read TGTGCCAGTAGTGACCGCTACAGGGGGCCGGAAGAGCAGTACTTC. It codes for CASSDRYRGPEEQYF. This chain links TRBV19 with TRBJ2-7; 9 bases match TRBD1. V lost 5 bases to trimming and J lost 7 bases; unmatched junction nucleotides: 12. From germline, CDR1 is LNHDA and CDR2 SQIVND (reference sequence). The CDR3 spans 15 residues.

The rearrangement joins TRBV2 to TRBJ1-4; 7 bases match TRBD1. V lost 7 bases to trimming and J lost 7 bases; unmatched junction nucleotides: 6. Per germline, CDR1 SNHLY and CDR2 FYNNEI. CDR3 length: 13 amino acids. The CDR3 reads CASTRGQSEKLFF. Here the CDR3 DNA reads TGTGCCAGCACGCGGGGACAGAGTGAAAAACTGTTTTTT.

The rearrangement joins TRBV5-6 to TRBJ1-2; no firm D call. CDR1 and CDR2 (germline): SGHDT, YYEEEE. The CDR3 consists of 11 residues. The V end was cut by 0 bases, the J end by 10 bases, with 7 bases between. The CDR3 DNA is TGTGCCAGCAGCTTGGACGGTTACTACACCTTC. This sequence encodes CASSLDGYYTF.

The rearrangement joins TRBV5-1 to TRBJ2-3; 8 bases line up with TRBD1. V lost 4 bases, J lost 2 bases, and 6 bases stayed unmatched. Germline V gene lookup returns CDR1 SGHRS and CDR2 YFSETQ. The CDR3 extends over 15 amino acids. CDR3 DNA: TGCGCCAGCAGCCCGACAGGGGACCCCACAGATACGCAGTATTTT. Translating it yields CASSPTGDPTDTQYF.

The DNA of the CDR3 is TGTGCCAGCAGCGGAGGTACTAGCGGGAGACCCTACGAGCAGTACTTC. It codes for CASSGGTSGRPYEQYF. The chain employs TRBV5-4 and TRBJ2-7; 11 bases are a match to TRBD2. V trimming: 4 bases; J trimming: 2 bases; junction bases outside the gene matches: 8. Germline V lookup: CDR1 SGHNT, CDR2 YYREEE (reference sequence). The CDR3 has 16 amino acids.

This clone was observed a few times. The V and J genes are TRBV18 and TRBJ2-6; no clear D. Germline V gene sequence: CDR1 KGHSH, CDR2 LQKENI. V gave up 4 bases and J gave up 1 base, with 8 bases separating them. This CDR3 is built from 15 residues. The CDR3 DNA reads TGTGCCAGCTCACGACCCCTTTCTGGGGCCAACGTCCTGACTTTC. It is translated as CASSRPLSGANVLTF.

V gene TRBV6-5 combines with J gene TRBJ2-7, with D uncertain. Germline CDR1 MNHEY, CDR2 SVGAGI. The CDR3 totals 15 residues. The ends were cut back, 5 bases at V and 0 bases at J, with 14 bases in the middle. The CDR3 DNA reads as TGTGCCAGCAGTCAGACAATACTGAGCTCCTACGAGCAGTACTTC. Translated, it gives CASSQTILSSYEQYF.

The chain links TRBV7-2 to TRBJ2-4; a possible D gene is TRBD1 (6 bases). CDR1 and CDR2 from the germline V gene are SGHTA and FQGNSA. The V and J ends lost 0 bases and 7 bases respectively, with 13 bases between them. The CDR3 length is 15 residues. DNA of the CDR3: TGTGCCAGCAGCTTAGCTACAGGGCGGACGAACATTCAGTACTTC. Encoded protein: CASSLATGRTNIQYF.

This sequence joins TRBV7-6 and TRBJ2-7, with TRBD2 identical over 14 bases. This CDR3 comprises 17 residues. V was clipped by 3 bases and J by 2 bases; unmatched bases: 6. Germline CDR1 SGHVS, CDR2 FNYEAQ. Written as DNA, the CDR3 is TGTGCCAGCAGCTTGGGGACTAGCGGGAGACAAGCCTACGAGCAGTACTTC. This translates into CASSLGTSGRQAYEQYF. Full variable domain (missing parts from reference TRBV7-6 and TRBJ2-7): GAGVSQSPRYKVTKRGQDVALRCDPISGHVSLYWYRQALGQGPEFLTYFNYEAQQDKSGLPNDRFSAERPEGSISTLTIQRTEQRDSAMYRCASSLGTSGRQAYEQYFGPGTRLTVT.

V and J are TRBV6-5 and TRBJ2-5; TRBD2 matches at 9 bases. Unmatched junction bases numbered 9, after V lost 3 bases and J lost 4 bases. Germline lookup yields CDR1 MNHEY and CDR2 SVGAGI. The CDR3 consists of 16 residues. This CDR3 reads CASSYAGGPGGETQYF. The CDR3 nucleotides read TGTGCCAGCAGTTATGCGGGAGGGCCCGGCGGAGAGACCCAGTACTTC.

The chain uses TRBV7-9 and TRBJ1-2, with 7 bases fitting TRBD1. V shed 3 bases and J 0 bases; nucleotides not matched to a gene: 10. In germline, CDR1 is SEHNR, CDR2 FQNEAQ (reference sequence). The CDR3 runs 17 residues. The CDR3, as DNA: TGTGCCAGCAGCTTGCCCGGGACAGCCGATTCTAACTATGGCTACACCTTC. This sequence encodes CASSLPGTADSNYGYTF.

The CDR3 nucleotides are TGTGCCAGCAGTTTAGCTTCGGGACAGGGGACTGAAGCTTTCTTT. This codes for CASSLASGQGTEAFF. The chain employs TRBV28 and TRBJ1-1, with TRBD1 matching 10 bases. The CDR3 runs to 15 residues. The V gene end was trimmed by 2 bases and the J gene end by 5 bases; junction bases not matched to a gene: 5. Germline V lookup: CDR1 MDHEN, CDR2 SYDVKM.

CDR3 loop: CASSQEGRGYGYTF. The CDR3 region has the DNA TGCGCCAGCAGCCAAGAGGGCAGGGGCTATGGCTACACCTTC. The chain recombines TRBV4-3 with TRBJ1-2; D might be TRBD1 (6 bases). The V end was cut by 0 bases, the J end by 4 bases, with 9 bases between. The CDR3 has 14 amino acids. Germline CDR1 reads LGHNA; CDR2 reads YSLEER.

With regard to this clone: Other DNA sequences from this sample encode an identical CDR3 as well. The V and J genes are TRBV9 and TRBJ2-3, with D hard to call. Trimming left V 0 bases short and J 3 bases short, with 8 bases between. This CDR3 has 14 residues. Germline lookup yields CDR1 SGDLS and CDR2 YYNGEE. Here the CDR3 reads CASSVALRTDTQYF. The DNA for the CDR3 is TGTGCCAGCAGCGTAGCCTTGCGAACAGATACGCAGTATTTT.

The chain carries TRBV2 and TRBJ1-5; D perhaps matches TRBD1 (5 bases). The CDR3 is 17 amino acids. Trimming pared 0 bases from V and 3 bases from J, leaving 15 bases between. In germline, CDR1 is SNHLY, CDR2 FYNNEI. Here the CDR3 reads CASSEALTGGFNQPQHF. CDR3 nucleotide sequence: TGTGCCAGCAGTGAAGCGCTCACGGGGGGATTCAATCAGCCCCAGCATTTT.

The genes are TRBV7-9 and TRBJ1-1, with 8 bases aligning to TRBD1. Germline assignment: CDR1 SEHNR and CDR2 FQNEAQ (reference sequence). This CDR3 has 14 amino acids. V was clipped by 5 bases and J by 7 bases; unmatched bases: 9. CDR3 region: CASSPGQGKGEAFF. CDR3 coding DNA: TGTGCCAGCAGCCCTGGACAGGGAAAAGGTGAAGCTTTCTTT.

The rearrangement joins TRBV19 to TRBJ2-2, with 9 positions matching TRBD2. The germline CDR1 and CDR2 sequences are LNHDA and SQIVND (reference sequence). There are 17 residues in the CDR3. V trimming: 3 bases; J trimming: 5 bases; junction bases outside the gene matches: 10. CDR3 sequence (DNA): TGTGCCAGTAGTATGTCCCGGCGGGGGGGAGATACCGGGGAGCTGTTTTTT. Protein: CASSMSRRGGDTGELFF.

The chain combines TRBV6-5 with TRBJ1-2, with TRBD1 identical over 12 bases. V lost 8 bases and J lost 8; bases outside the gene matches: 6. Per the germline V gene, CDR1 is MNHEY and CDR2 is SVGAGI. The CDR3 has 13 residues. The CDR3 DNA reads TGTGCCAGCCGGGGACAGGGGGCTCAAGGCTACACCTTC. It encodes CASRGQGAQGYTF.

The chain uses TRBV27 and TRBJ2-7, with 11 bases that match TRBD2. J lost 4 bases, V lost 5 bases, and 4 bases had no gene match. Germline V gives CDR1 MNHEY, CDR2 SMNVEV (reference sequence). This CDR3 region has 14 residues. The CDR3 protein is CASSPGTSGYEQYF. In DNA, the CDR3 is TGTGCCAGCAGTCCCGGGACTAGCGGATACGAGCAGTACTTC.

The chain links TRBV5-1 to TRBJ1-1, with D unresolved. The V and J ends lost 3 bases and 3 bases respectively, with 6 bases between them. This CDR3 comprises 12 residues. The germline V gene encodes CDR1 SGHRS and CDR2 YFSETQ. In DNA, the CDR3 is TGCGCCAGCAGCTCGGGTTACACTGAAGCTTTCTTT. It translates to CASSSGYTEAFF.

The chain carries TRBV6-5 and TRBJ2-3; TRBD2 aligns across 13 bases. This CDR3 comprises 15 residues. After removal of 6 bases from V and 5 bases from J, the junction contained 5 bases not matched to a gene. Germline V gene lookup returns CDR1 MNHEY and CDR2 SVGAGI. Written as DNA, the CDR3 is TGTGCCAGCAGACCACTAGCGGGAGGGGGAGATACGCAGTATTTT. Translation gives CASRPLAGGGDTQYF.

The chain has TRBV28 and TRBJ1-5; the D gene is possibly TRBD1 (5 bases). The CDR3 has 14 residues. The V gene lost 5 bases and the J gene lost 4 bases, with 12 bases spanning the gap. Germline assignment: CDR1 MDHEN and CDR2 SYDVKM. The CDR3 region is CASSLGLMNQPQHF. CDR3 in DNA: TGTGCCAGCAGTCTGGGACTGATGAATCAGCCCCAGCATTTT.

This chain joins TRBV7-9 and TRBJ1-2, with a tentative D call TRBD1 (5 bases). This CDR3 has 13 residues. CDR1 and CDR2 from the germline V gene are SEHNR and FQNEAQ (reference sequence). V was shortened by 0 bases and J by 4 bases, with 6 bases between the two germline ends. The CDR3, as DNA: TGTGCCAGCAGCTTAGCAGGGGCCTATGGCTACACCTTC. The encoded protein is CASSLAGAYGYTF.

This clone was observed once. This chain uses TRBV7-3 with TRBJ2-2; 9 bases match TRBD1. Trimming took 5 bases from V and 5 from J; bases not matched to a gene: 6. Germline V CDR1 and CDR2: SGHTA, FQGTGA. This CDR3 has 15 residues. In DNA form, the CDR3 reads TGTGCCAGCAGCCCACAGGGGGCGGGTACCGGGGAGCTGTTTTTT. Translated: CASSPQGAGTGELFF.

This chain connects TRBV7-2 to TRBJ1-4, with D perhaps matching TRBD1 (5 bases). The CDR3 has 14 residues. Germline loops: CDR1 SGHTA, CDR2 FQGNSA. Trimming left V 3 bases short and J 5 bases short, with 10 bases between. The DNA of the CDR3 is TGTGCCAGCAGCTTCCGGGGGAAGAATGAAAAACTGTTTTTT. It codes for CASSFRGKNEKLFF.

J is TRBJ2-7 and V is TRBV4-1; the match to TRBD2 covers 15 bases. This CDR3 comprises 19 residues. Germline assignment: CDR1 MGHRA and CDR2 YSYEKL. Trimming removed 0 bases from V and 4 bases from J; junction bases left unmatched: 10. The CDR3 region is CASSQEGGLAGGFGYEQYF. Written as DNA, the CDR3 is TGCGCCAGCAGCCAAGAAGGTGGACTAGCGGGAGGGTTTGGGTACGAGCAGTACTTC.